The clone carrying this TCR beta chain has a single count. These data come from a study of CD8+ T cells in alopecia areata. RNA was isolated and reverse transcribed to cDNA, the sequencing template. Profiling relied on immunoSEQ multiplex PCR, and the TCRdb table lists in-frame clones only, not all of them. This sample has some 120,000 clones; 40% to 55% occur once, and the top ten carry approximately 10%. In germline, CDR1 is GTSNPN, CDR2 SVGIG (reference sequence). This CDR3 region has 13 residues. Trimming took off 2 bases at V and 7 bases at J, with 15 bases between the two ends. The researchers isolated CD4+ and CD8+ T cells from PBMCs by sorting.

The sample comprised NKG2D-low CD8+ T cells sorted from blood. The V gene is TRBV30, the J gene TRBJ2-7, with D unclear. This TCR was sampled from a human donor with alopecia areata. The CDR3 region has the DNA TGTGCCTGGAGTTCGGTGGTCGATGGTGAGCAGTACTTC. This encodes CAWSSVVDGEQYF. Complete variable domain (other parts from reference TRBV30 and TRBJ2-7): SQTIHQWPATLVQPVGSPLSLECTVEGTSNPNLYWYRQAAGRGLQLLFYSVGIGQISSEVPQNLSASRPQDRQFILSSKKLLLSDSGFYLCAWSSVVDGEQYFGPGTRLTVT.